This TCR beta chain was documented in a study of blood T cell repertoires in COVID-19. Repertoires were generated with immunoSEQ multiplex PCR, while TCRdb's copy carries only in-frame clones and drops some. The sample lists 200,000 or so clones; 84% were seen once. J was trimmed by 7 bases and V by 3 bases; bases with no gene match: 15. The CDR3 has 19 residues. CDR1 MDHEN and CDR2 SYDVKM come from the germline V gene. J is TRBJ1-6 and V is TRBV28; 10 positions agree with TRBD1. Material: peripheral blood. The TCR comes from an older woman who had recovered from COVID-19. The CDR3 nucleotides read TGTGCCAGCAGTTTCGGTGCCTTGGGACAGGGGCGCGACAATTCACCCCTCCACTTT. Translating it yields CASSFGALGQGRDNSPLHF.